This T cell receptor beta chain appears in the sequencing data of a study of a mutant IDH1 vaccine in newly diagnosed glioma. Study background: Vaccines were first given 4-6 weeks after radiotherapy alone, or with temozolomide cycles. Therapy received beforehand was radiotherapy, temozolomide, or both, with most patients given both.

On this clone: The antigen is unknown.

Time point given: week 23, last vaccination. All doses held 300 ug of mutant IDH1 20-mer peptide, with topical imiquimod. Generated by immunoSEQ multiplex PCR, the TCRdb table keeps only in-frame clones and is missing some. Of roughly 50,000 clones listed, about 81% were seen once; the top ten hold around 8.9%. The clonotype was recovered from a woman aged 40 to 49 with glioma. Some clones in this sample may be carry-over from other donors' samples. The sequenced sample was PBMCs, obtained from a glioma patient whose treatment included an IDH1 peptide vaccine.

The CDR3 here is CARGEGLFELRDEKLFF. The DNA for the CDR3 is TGTGCCAGGGGGGAAGGACTCTTCGAGCTGAGGGATGAAAAACTGTTTTTT. V is TRBV6-7 and J is TRBJ1-4; D might be TRBD1 (5 bases). TRBV6-7 is an open reading frame whose function is uncertain. Trimming took off 9 bases at V and 6 bases at J, with 26 bases between the two ends. This CDR3 has 17 amino acids.